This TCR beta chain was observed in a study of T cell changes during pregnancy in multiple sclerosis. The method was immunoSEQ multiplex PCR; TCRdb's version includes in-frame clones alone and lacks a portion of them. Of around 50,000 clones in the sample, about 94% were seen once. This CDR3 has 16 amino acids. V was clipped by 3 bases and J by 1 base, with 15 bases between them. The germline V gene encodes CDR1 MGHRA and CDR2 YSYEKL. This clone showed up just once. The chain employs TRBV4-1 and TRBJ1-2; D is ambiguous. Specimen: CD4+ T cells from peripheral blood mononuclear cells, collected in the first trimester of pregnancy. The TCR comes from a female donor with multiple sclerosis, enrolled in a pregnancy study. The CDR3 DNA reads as TGCGCCAGCAGCCACCCGGGTTCCACTGATAACTATGGCTACACCTTC. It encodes CASSHPGSTDNYGYTF.